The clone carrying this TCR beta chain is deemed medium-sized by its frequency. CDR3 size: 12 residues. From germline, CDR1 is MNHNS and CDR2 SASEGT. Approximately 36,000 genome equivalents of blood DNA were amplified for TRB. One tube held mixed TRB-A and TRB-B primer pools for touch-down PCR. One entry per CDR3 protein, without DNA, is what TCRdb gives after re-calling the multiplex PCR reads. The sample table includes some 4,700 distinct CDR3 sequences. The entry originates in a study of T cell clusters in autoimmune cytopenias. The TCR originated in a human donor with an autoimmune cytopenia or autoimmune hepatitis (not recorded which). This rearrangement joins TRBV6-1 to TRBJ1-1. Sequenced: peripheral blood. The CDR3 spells CASSESWTEAFF.